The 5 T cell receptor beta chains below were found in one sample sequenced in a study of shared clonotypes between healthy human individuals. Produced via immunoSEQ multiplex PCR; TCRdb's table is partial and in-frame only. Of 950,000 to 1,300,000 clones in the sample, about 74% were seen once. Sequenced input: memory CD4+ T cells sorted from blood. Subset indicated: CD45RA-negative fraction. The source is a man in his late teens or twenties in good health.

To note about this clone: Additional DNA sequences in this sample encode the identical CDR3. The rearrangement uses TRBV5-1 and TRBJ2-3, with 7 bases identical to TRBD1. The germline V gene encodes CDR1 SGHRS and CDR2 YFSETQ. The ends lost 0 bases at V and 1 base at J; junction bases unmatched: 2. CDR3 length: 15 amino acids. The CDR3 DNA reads TGCGCCAGCAGCTTGGGACAGGGAGGCACAGATACGCAGTATTTT. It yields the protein CASSLGQGGTDTQYF.

The CDR3 DNA reads as TGTGCCAGCAGTGGGGTCATTCAGTACTTC. Protein: CASSGVIQYF. The rearrangement joins TRBV28 to TRBJ2-4; D remains ambiguous. With 5 bases removed from V and 9 bases from J, the gap between germline ends came to 5 bases. Germline lookup yields CDR1 MDHEN and CDR2 SYDVKM. The CDR3 totals 10 residues.

DNA for the CDR3: TGTGCCAGCAGTGAACCGGGACCGGGGACCCAGTACTTC. It translates to CASSEPGPGTQYF. The V and J genes are TRBV25-1 and TRBJ2-5; D might be TRBD1 or TRBD2, each matching 5 bases. V was pared by 2 bases and J by 7 bases, with 11 bases between. This CDR3 comprises 13 residues. Germline assignment: CDR1 MGHDK and CDR2 SYGVNS.

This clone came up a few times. CDR3 in DNA: TGCGCCAGCAGCTTGGGGACAGGGTACGATGAGCAGTTCTTC. Its translation is CASSLGTGYDEQFF. The chain couples TRBV5-1 to TRBJ2-1; 8 bases map to TRBD1. The V and J ends lost 0 bases and 8 bases, in that order; junction bases with no gene match: 4. Germline CDR1 SGHRS, CDR2 YFSETQ. This CDR3 region has 14 residues.

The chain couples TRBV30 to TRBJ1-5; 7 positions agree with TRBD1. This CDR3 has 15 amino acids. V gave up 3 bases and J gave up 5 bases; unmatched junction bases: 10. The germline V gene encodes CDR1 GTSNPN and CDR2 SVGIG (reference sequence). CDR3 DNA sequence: TGTGCCTGGAGCCCGGCCGACAGGGCCTATCAGCCCCAGCATTTT. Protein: CAWSPADRAYQPQHF.